Listed below are T cell receptor beta chains from one sample, sequenced in a study of radiation and T cells in renal cell carcinoma. The data were produced by immunoSEQ multiplex PCR, yet TCRdb's version contains in-frame clones alone and is incomplete. Of 45,000 to 55,000 clones in the sample, around three quarters were seen once. The sequenced sample was blood, obtained from a patient whose treatment included radiotherapy and nephrectomy. These receptors all stem from an older woman with renal cell carcinoma. The CDR3 runs from the conserved cysteine through the conserved F or W. A D gene is named only where the DNA matches it firmly. Rows give clone size only sometimes, using once, few, many, or a class for an expanded clone.

J | D | V | size | CDR3 | DNA
TRBJ2-2 | NA | TRBV7-9 | NA | CASSLAGTANTGELFF | TGTGCCAGCAGCTTAGCCGGGACCGCGAACACCGGGGAGCTGTTTTTT
TRBJ2-5 | NA | TRBV29-1 | NA | CSVEPTRGPRVETQYF | TGCAGCGTTGAACCAACAAGGGGACCCAGGGTGGAGACCCAGTACTTC
TRBJ2-3 | NA | TRBV7-2 | NA | CASSLGGGDGTQYF | TGTGCCAGCAGCTTAGGCGGCGGGGACGGTACGCAGTATTTT
TRBJ1-5 | TRBD1 | TRBV19 | NA | CASNQYRGHQPQHF | TGTGCCAGTAACCAATACAGGGGCCATCAGCCCCAGCATTTT
TRBJ2-1 | TRBD1 | TRBV29-1 | NA | CSVEGQYNEQFF | TGCAGCGTTGAGGGACAGTACAATGAGCAGTTCTTC
TRBJ1-5 | NA | TRBV12-2 | NA | CASRLAGQGRNQPQHF | TGTGCAAGTCGCTTAGCGGGACAGGGGCGCAATCAGCCCCAGCATTTT
TRBJ1-6 | NA | TRBV9 | NA | CASSVTDNSPLHF | TGTGCCAGCAGCGTTACAGATAATTCACCCCTCCACTTT
TRBJ1-6 | TRBD1 | TRBV6-4 | NA | CASSGDRNSPLHF | TGTGCCAGCAGTGGGGACAGAAATTCACCCCTCCACTTT
TRBJ1-5 | NA | TRBV30 | NA | CAWSERPNQPQHF | TGTGCCTGGAGTGAGAGGCCCAATCAGCCCCAGCATTTT
TRBJ2-3 | TRBD2 | TRBV5-1 | NA | CASSLSSGSTDTQYF | TGCGCCAGCAGCTTGTCTAGCGGCAGCACAGATACGCAGTATTTT
TRBJ1-5 | NA | TRBV5-4 | NA | CASSRHPASNQPQHF | TGTGCCAGCAGCCGACATCCAGCGAGCAATCAGCCCCAGCATTTT
TRBJ2-7 | TRBD1 | TRBV30 | NA | CAWRRTGVPYEQYF | TGTGCCTGGAGGCGGACAGGGGTGCCCTACGAGCAGTACTTC
TRBJ2-1 | TRBD1 | TRBV5-1 | NA | CASSPGTGGRFYNEQFF | TGCGCCAGCAGCCCCGGGACAGGGGGCCGTTTTTACAATGAGCAGTTCTTC
TRBJ1-1 | NA | TRBV5-4 | once | CASSPDLMNTEAFF | TGTGCCAGCAGCCCCGACCTGATGAACACTGAAGCTTTCTTT
TRBJ2-5 | NA | TRBV7-3 | NA | CASSTTNQETQYF | TGTGCCAGCAGCACCACTAATCAAGAGACCCAGTACTTC
TRBJ2-7 | NA | TRBV5-1 | NA | CASSPLMGDEQYF | TGCGCCAGCAGCCCGCTGATGGGGGACGAGCAGTACTTC
TRBJ2-7 | NA | TRBV25-1 | NA | CASRSGITYEQYF | TGTGCCAGCAGATCCGGGATCACCTACGAGCAGTACTTC
TRBJ2-3 | TRBD2 | TRBV10-3 | NA | CAISAGGPTDTQYF | TGTGCCATCTCGGCGGGGGGCCCCACAGATACGCAGTATTTT
TRBJ2-1 | TRBD1 | TRBV10-3 | few | CAIGTGKTGNEQFF | TGTGCCATCGGGACAGGGAAGACCGGAAATGAGCAGTTCTTC
TRBJ2-2 | NA | TRBV4-2 | NA | CASSVSRGLELFF | TGTGCCAGCAGCGTAAGCAGGGGTCTGGAGCTGTTTTTT
TRBJ1-4 | NA | TRBV19 | few | CASSMLQGREKLFF | TGTGCCAGTAGTATGCTTCAAGGACGCGAAAAACTGTTTTTT
TRBJ2-5 | TRBD2 | TRBV6-5 | NA | CASSYSLAGGQETQYF | TGTGCCAGCAGTTACTCTCTAGCGGGGGGTCAAGAGACCCAGTACTTC
TRBJ1-6 | NA | TRBV5-1 | NA | CASSLGRSGDSPLHF | TGCGCCAGCAGCTTGGGACGGTCGGGAGATTCACCCCTCCACTTT
TRBJ1-5 | NA | TRBV18 | NA | CASSLMGQGNQPQHF | TGTGCCAGCTCCCTCATGGGGCAGGGGAATCAGCCCCAGCATTTT
TRBJ2-5 | NA | TRBV5-1 | NA | CASSLGTGGVRTQYF | TGCGCCAGCAGCTTGGGTACAGGGGGGGTTCGGACCCAGTACTTC